This passage covers 21 T cell receptor beta chains from one sample sequenced in a study of blood T cell repertoires in COVID-19. Sequenced by immunoSEQ multiplex PCR; TCRdb stores in-frame clones only, minus some. The sample yields some 87,000 clones, about four fifths seen once. The sequencing sample was made of peripheral blood. The receptors here all came from a man older than 75 with active or convalescent COVID-19.

The chain has TRBV6-2 or TRBV6-3 and TRBJ1-2, with D tentatively TRBD1 (5 bases). The CDR3 is made up of 13 amino acids. Deletions cut 5 bases from V and 8 bases from J, with 15 bases between. Germline values: CDR1 MNHEY, CDR2 SVGEGT. The CDR3 protein is CASSLTGDKGYTF. The CDR3 bases are TGTGCCAGCAGTCTCACAGGTGATAAAGGCTACACCTTC.

The chain links TRBV5-1 to TRBJ2-7, with D perhaps TRBD2 (5 bases). Germline CDR1 and CDR2: SGHRS and YFSETQ. This CDR3 comprises 13 residues. The V end was cut by 0 bases, the J end by 4 bases, with 8 bases between. For the CDR3, the DNA is TGCGCCAGCAGCTTGGCCAGAGGGTACGAGCAGTACTTC. The encoded protein is CASSLARGYEQYF.

In its sample, this clone was seen once. The chain recombines TRBV15 with TRBJ2-7, with TRBD1 matching 8 bases. Trimming cost V 0 bases and J 2 bases; bases outside gene matches: 6. This CDR3 is built from 16 residues. The germline V gene has CDR1 LNHNV and CDR2 YYDKDF (reference sequence). The CDR3 region is CATSRDLGQAAYEQYF. In DNA, the CDR3 is TGTGCCACCAGCAGAGATTTGGGACAGGCCGCCTACGAGCAGTACTTC.

This clone was observed once. This chain links TRBV27 with TRBJ1-2; 8 bases match TRBD1. The CDR3 consists of 13 residues. V lost 8 bases to trimming and J lost 1 base; unmatched junction nucleotides: 3. Germline V lookup: CDR1 MNHEY, CDR2 SMNVEV (reference sequence). The CDR3: CASRGQVNYGYTF. CDR3 DNA: TGTGCCAGCCGGGGACAGGTTAACTATGGCTACACCTTC.

The chain combines TRBV6-5 with TRBJ2-1, with 14 bases identical to TRBD2. Trimming at V came to 7 bases and at J to 10 bases, leaving 9 bases not matched to a gene. In germline, CDR1 is MNHEY, CDR2 SVGAGI. This CDR3 region has 15 residues. CDR3 DNA sequence: TGTGCCAGCACCCCGGGACTAGCGGGAGAAGGGGAGCAGTTCTTC. This gives the protein CASTPGLAGEGEQFF.

The rearrangement uses TRBV3-1 (or the pseudogene TRBV3-2) and TRBJ2-2; D possibly corresponds to TRBD2 (6 bases). V lost 1 base and J lost 2, with 11 bases in between. CDR1 LGHDT and CDR2 YNNKEL come from the germline V gene (reference sequence). This CDR3 comprises 16 residues. This CDR3 reads CASSQGSGGNTGELFF. The DNA of the CDR3 is TGTGCCAGCAGCCAAGGGTCCGGGGGAAACACCGGGGAGCTGTTTTTT.

This clone was seen once. The rearrangement links TRBV6-5 to TRBJ1-3; TRBD1 might be the D (5 bases). Between the trimmed V and J ends, which lost 2 bases and 4 bases, there was a span of 9 bases. The CDR3 loop spans 14 amino acids. Looked up from germline, CDR1 is MNHEY and CDR2 is SVGAGI. CDR3 coding DNA: TGTGCCAGCAGTTACCAGGGCGGCGGAAACACCATATATTTT. It specifies CASSYQGGGNTIYF.

The V and J genes are TRBV9 and TRBJ1-1, with 7 bases lining up with TRBD1. Losses at the gene ends were 3 bases for V and 2 bases for J; bases not matched to a gene: 7. Germline CDR1 SGDLS, CDR2 YYNGEE. The CDR3 loop spans 15 amino acids. CDR3 coding DNA: TGTGCCAGCAGCGCGACAGGGAAGGAAAACACTGAAGCTTTCTTT. Protein: CASSATGKENTEAFF.

The genes are TRBV5-4 and TRBJ2-3; TRBD2 agrees at 8 bases. V trimming: 0 bases; J trimming: 1 base; junction bases outside the gene matches: 7. CDR3 size: 17 residues. CDR1 is SGHNT and CDR2 is YYREEE in the germline V gene (reference sequence). For the CDR3, the DNA is TGTGCCAGCAGCTTGGCCTTTGCGGGGGGCGGCACAGATACGCAGTATTTT. Its translation: CASSLAFAGGGTDTQYF.

This chain connects TRBV29-1 to TRBJ2-5; TRBD2 agrees at 11 bases. This CDR3 is built from 14 residues. CDR1 SQVTM and CDR2 ANQGSEA come from the germline V gene. After removal of 3 bases from V and 4 bases from J, the junction contained 4 bases not matched to a gene. The CDR3 DNA is TGCAGCGTTGACGTAGGGACTAGCGGAGAGACCCAGTACTTC. Its protein is CSVDVGTSGETQYF.

The chain uses TRBV5-8 and TRBJ2-7; maybe TRBD1 (5 bases). The CDR3 consists of 14 residues. The germline V and J ends were trimmed by 2 bases and 5 bases, with 14 bases remaining between them. The germline V gene has CDR1 SGHTS and CDR2 YDEGEE. Written as DNA, the CDR3 is TGTGCCAGCAGCTTTAACTGGGGCGGCGACGAGCAGTACTTC. As protein: CASSFNWGGDEQYF.

The chain links TRBV28 to TRBJ2-3; TRBD2 might be the D (5 bases). Looked up from germline, CDR1 is MDHEN and CDR2 is SYDVKM. The germline V and J ends were trimmed by 5 bases and 0 bases, with 9 bases remaining between them. This CDR3 spans 14 amino acids. For the CDR3, the DNA is TGTGCCAGCAGTGGACTTCTTAGCACAGATACGCAGTATTTT. Protein product: CASSGLLSTDTQYF.

V usage is TRBV9 and J usage is TRBJ2-3; 9 bases align to TRBD2. The length of the CDR3 is 15 residues. Losses at the gene ends were 4 bases for V and 4 bases for J; bases not matched to a gene: 7. Germline CDR1 and CDR2: SGDLS and YYNGEE. CDR3 coding DNA: TGTGCCAGCAGCCCAGGGACTAGCCAAGCAGATACGCAGTATTTT. This codes for CASSPGTSQADTQYF.

The chain recombines TRBV4-1 with TRBJ2-2, with 12 bases aligning to TRBD2. V was clipped by 0 bases and J by 5 bases; unmatched bases: 10. Germline-derived CDR1 and CDR2 are MGHRA and YSYEKL. CDR3 length: 19 residues. CDR3 residues: CASSQEPTASGGGTGELFF. CDR3 sequence (DNA): TGCGCCAGCAGCCAAGAACCCACGGCTAGCGGGGGGGGGACCGGGGAGCTGTTTTTT.

The V call is TRBV27, the J call TRBJ1-2, with 7 bases lining up with TRBD1. The CDR3 contains 14 residues. In germline, CDR1 is MNHEY, CDR2 SMNVEV (reference sequence). Trimming cost V 0 bases and J 3 bases; bases outside gene matches: 1. The CDR3 DNA is TGTGCCAGCAGTTTATCAACAGGGGACTATGGCTACACCTTC. The encoded protein is CASSLSTGDYGYTF.

This chain uses TRBV7-9 with TRBJ2-1, with 9 positions matching TRBD2. The CDR3 is made up of 18 amino acids. V gave up 5 bases and J gave up 0 bases; unmatched junction bases: 11. Germline CDR1 and CDR2: SEHNR and FQNEAQ (reference sequence). As DNA, the CDR3 is TGTGCCAGCAGCCCCCTGGGGGTTAGCGGGGGCTCCTACAATGAGCAGTTCTTC. Its translation: CASSPLGVSGGSYNEQFF.

In its sample, this clone was seen once. V gene TRBV28 combines with J gene TRBJ2-3; 9 bases map to TRBD2. With V trimmed by 6 bases and J by 2 bases, 12 bases remained unmatched. Germline V gene data show CDR1 as MDHEN and CDR2 as SYDVKM. CDR3 length: 17 residues. The CDR3 spells CASSRETSGTLTDTQYF. The CDR3 region has the DNA TGTGCCAGCAGCCGCGAGACTAGCGGAACCCTCACAGATACGCAGTATTTT. Filled out from reference TRBV28 and TRBJ2-3, the complete variable domain reads DVKVTQSSRYLVKRTGEKVFLECVQDMDHENMFWYRQDPGLGLRLIYFSYDVKMKEKGDIPEGYSVSREKKERFSLILESASTNQTSMYLCASSRETSGTLTDTQYFGPGTRLTVL.

The J gene is TRBJ2-3, the V gene TRBV11-2; weak D call: TRBD2 (6 bases). The V end lost 4 bases, the J end lost 3 bases, and 17 bases lay between the germline ends. The CDR3 consists of 16 residues. Germline CDR1 reads SGHAT; CDR2 reads FQNNGV. The CDR3 nucleotides read TGTGCCAGCAGCTCCCTTCGGGGGTTAGGGACAGATACGCAGTATTTT. Encoded protein: CASSSLRGLGTDTQYF.

The rearrangement links TRBV27 to TRBJ2-1; the D gene is possibly TRBD1 (6 bases). Germline CDR1 MNHEY, CDR2 SMNVEV (reference sequence). CDR3 size: 13 residues. Between the trimmed V and J ends, which lost 5 bases and 10 bases, there was a span of 15 bases. The CDR3 reads CASSPTGIWEQFF. The CDR3 region has the DNA TGTGCCAGCAGTCCTACAGGGATTTGGGAGCAGTTCTTC.

The table lists this clone with a few counts. The V call is TRBV21-1, the J call TRBJ1-4; the table's D call, TRBD1, was not checked against the DNA. TRBV21-1 is a recognized pseudogene. The CDR3 sequence is 17 residues long. CDR3 sequence reads: CASSKGQGPSTNEKLFF. The CDR3 DNA reads as TGTGCCAGCAGCAAGGGACAGGGACCCTCAACTAATGAAAAACTGTTTTTT.

This clone was seen only a few times. The chain recombines TRBV3-1 (or the pseudogene TRBV3-2) with TRBJ2-2, with D tentatively TRBD1 (6 bases). Germline V lookup: CDR1 LGHDT, CDR2 YNNKEL (reference sequence). V lost 4 bases, J lost 2 bases, and 11 bases lay in between. The CDR3 totals 15 residues. CDR3 DNA: TGTGCCAGCAGCCTACAGGGAGTAAACACCGGGGAGCTGTTTTTT. Residues: CASSLQGVNTGELFF.